The 20 T cell receptor beta chains presented below share a single source sample, sequenced in a study of spatial heterogeneity in lung cancer. Time point given: sample taken at primary tumor resection. TCRdb reprocessed the 5' RACE reads via MiXCR and lists one record per CDR3 protein. Counted here are about 48,000 distinct CDR3 sequences, approximately 5.7% occurring once; the ten biggest clones make up around 10%. The material was PBMCs, obtained at surgery. The receptors derive from a male donor with early-stage non-small cell lung cancer.

This clonotype was counted ten times or more. The chain couples TRBV9 to TRBJ2-7; 12 positions match TRBD2. The CDR3 length is 16 residues. Unmatched junction bases numbered 6, after V lost 4 bases and J lost 1 base. Germline CDR1 and CDR2: SGDLS and YYNGEE. CDR3 DNA: TGTGCCAGCAGCCACGGAGGACTAGCGGGGTCCTACGAGCAGTACTTC. Protein: CASSHGGLAGSYEQYF.

This clonotype showed up many times. The genes are TRBV12-3 or TRBV12-4 and TRBJ2-5; D not certain. This CDR3 is built from 13 residues. Trimming left V 6 bases short and J 5 bases short, with 13 bases between. CDR3 loop: CASSTHREETQYF. The DNA of the CDR3 is TGTGCCAGCAGCACCCACCGAGAGGAGACCCAGTACTTC.

In this sample, this clonotype turned up many times. V gene TRBV28 combines with J gene TRBJ2-3, with 7 positions matching TRBD2. The CDR3 extends over 13 amino acids. From germline, CDR1 is MDHEN and CDR2 SYDVKM. V dropped 2 bases and J dropped 10; count of bases not matched to a gene: 6. CDR3 sequence (DNA): TGTGCCAGCAGTTTAAGGGCGGGAGCGGCGCAGTATTTT. Translating it yields CASSLRAGAAQYF.

The rearrangement joins TRBV5-4 to TRBJ2-1; possible D gene TRBD2, 6 bases. V was trimmed by 0 bases and J by 6 bases, leaving 10 bases between them. CDR3 length: 14 residues. Looked up from germline, CDR1 is SGHNT and CDR2 is YYREEE (reference sequence). The CDR3 protein is CASSLVSTSNEQFF. CDR3 DNA sequence: TGTGCCAGCAGCTTGGTTTCGACTAGCAATGAGCAGTTCTTC.

This clonotype was detected ten times or more. The rearrangement uses TRBV19 and TRBJ1-4, with 9 bases identical to TRBD1. Germline V gives CDR1 LNHDA, CDR2 SQIVND (reference sequence). The CDR3 length is 18 residues. J gave up 0 bases and V 5 bases, and 10 bases lay outside the gene matches. The CDR3 DNA reads TGTGCCAGTAGTTCTCCGGGACAGGGACAACCAACTAATGAAAAACTGTTTTTT. Encoded protein: CASSSPGQGQPTNEKLFF.

This clonotype was picked up many times. The chain joins TRBV24-1 to TRBJ2-1, with D tentatively TRBD1 or TRBD2 (6 bases each). The CDR3 has 16 amino acids. Germline CDR1 and CDR2: KGHDR and SFDVKD. The V gene lost 3 bases and the J gene lost 0 bases, with 11 bases spanning the gap. CDR3 nucleotides: TGTGCCACCAGTGATCGCGGGACATTCTCCTACAATGAGCAGTTCTTC. It encodes CATSDRGTFSYNEQFF.

The chain recombines TRBV7-9 with TRBJ1-4, with a possible D match to TRBD1 (5 bases). V was clipped by 1 base and J by 8 bases, with 8 bases between them. Germline loops: CDR1 SEHNR, CDR2 FQNEAQ (reference sequence). The CDR3 consists of 13 residues. The CDR3 is CASSLGTFEKLFF. The DNA of the CDR3 is TGTGCCAGCAGCTTAGGGACATTCGAAAAACTGTTTTTT.

Ten or more counts support this clonotype. The rearrangement uses TRBV7-2 and TRBJ2-1; the match to TRBD2 covers 7 bases. The germline CDR1 and CDR2 sequences are SGHTA and FQGNSA. The V gene end was trimmed by 5 bases and the J gene end by 9 bases; junction bases not matched to a gene: 7. The CDR3 totals 13 residues. The DNA of the CDR3 is TGTGCCAGCAGCCCAGCGGGGTACGGTGAGCAGTTCTTC. Encoded protein: CASSPAGYGEQFF.

This clonotype was seen many times. The chain uses TRBV9 and TRBJ2-7; TRBD1 is a possible D gene (7 bases). In germline, CDR1 is SGDLS, CDR2 YYNGEE. The CDR3 sequence is 15 residues long. Trimming left V 1 base short and J 7 bases short, with 18 bases between. The DNA of the CDR3 is TGTGCCAGCAGCGTAAGCTCGGAGGGGGCGAGGGAGCAGTACTTC. Amino acids: CASSVSSEGAREQYF.

The sample holds many counts of this clonotype. This rearrangement joins TRBV29-1 to TRBJ2-1, with D possibly being TRBD1 or TRBD2 (5 bases each). Deletions cut 1 base from V and 4 bases from J, with 14 bases between. The germline V gene has CDR1 SQVTM and CDR2 ANQGSEA. This CDR3 is built from 15 residues. The CDR3, as DNA: TGCAGCGTTGAAGTGTGGGGGACCCGTTACAATGAGCAGTTCTTC. Protein sequence: CSVEVWGTRYNEQFF.

Ten or more counts support this clonotype. This chain connects TRBV15 to TRBJ1-4; 8 bases are shared with TRBD1. V gave up 3 bases and J gave up 8 bases; unmatched junction bases: 8. The CDR3 length is 15 residues. The germline V gene encodes CDR1 LNHNV and CDR2 YYDKDF (reference sequence). CDR3 bases: TGTGCCACCAGCAGTCTTGACAGGGGTGAGGAAAAACTGTTTTTT. It translates to CATSSLDRGEEKLFF.

This clonotype was observed at least ten times. CDR3 loop: CAWSRDRAGKLFF. The CDR3 DNA reads as TGTGCCTGGAGTCGGGACAGGGCCGGAAAACTGTTTTTT. The chain recombines TRBV30 with TRBJ1-4; 9 nucleotides agree with TRBD1. Germline V gives CDR1 GTSNPN, CDR2 SVGIG (reference sequence). The trim removed 2 bases at V and 10 bases at J, leaving 5 bases unmatched. The CDR3 has 13 amino acids.

V gene TRBV10-3 combines with J gene TRBJ1-1; TRBD1 aligns across 7 bases. The CDR3 has 14 amino acids. The germline V gene encodes CDR1 ENHRY and CDR2 SYGVKD. Unmatched junction bases numbered 4, after V lost 4 bases and J lost 2 bases. The CDR3 protein is CAISAGTVNTEAFF. CDR3 DNA sequence: TGTGCCATCAGTGCGGGGACAGTTAACACTGAAGCTTTCTTT.

This clonotype appeared many times. The CDR3, as DNA: TGCGCCAGCAGCTTTTCCGGGAGCGAAAACATTCAGTACTTC. Translation gives CASSFSGSENIQYF. J is TRBJ2-4 and V is TRBV5-1, with D maybe TRBD2 (6 bases). Trimming took 2 bases from V and 5 from J, leaving 11 bases between them. Germline loops: CDR1 SGHRS, CDR2 YFSETQ. This CDR3 region has 14 residues.

This clonotype was counted ten times or more. J is TRBJ2-1 and V is TRBV20-1; 12 bases match TRBD2. This CDR3 comprises 15 residues. CDR1 and CDR2 (germline): DFQATT, SNEGSKA (reference sequence). V was pared by 7 bases and J by 5 bases, with 9 bases of the junction left unmatched. CDR3 coding DNA: TGCAGTGTCCCCCGGACTAGCGGGGCGGACAATGAGCAGTTCTTC. Its protein is CSVPRTSGADNEQFF.

There are many counts of this clonotype. The V gene is TRBV20-1, the J gene TRBJ2-3; D gene uncertain. V lost 3 bases, J lost 2 bases, and 9 bases lay in between. CDR1 and CDR2 (germline): DFQATT, SNEGSKA (reference sequence). This CDR3 contains 13 residues. CDR3 sequence reads: CSARAVFTDTQYF. The CDR3 bases are TGCAGTGCTAGGGCCGTTTTCACAGATACGCAGTATTTT.

The sample holds many counts of this clonotype. The chain is built from TRBV5-5 and TRBJ2-7; D ambiguous. Germline V gene sequence: CDR1 SGHKS, CDR2 YYEKEE (reference sequence). The V gene lost 4 bases and the J gene lost 2 bases, with 13 bases spanning the gap. The CDR3 length is 14 residues. DNA for the CDR3: TGTGCCAGCAGCGCCCTACAGAGAACCTACGAGCAGTACTTC. It translates to CASSALQRTYEQYF. Drawing the rest from reference TRBV5-5 and TRBJ2-7, the complete variable domain is DAGVTQSPTHLIKTRGQQVTLRCSPISGHKSVSWYQQVLGQGPQFIFQYYEKEERGRGNFPDRFSARQFPNYSSELNVNALLLGDSALYLCASSALQRTYEQYFGPGTRLTVT.

This clonotype was recorded many times. The chain couples TRBV12-3 or TRBV12-4 to TRBJ1-3; the D gene is possibly TRBD1 (5 bases). CDR3 length: 17 residues. V lost 3 bases to trimming and J lost 0 bases, with 15 bases between them. CDR3 loop: CASSFPPGGNSGNTIYF. For the CDR3, the DNA is TGTGCCAGCAGTTTCCCGCCCGGGGGGAACTCTGGAAACACCATATATTTT.

This clonotype was detected only a few times. This chain joins TRBV5-6 and TRBJ2-7; 7 bases map to TRBD1. J lost 4 bases, V lost 3 bases, and 10 bases had no gene match. The CDR3 length is 15 residues. CDR1 SGHDT and CDR2 YYEEEE come from the germline V gene. CDR3 amino acids: CASSSYGTELYEQYF. The CDR3 DNA sequence: TGTGCCAGCAGCTCATACGGGACAGAGCTTTACGAGCAGTACTTC.

This clonotype appeared many times. The rearrangement joins TRBV27 to TRBJ2-6, with D possibly TRBD2 on 5 matching bases. This CDR3 region has 15 residues. Trimming shortened V by 3 bases and J by 3 bases, and 9 bases separated the two germline ends. Per germline, CDR1 MNHEY and CDR2 SMNVEV (reference sequence). CDR3 protein: CASSFLAGGANVLTF. The DNA for the CDR3 is TGTGCCAGCAGTTTTCTAGCTGGTGGGGCCAACGTCCTGACTTTC.